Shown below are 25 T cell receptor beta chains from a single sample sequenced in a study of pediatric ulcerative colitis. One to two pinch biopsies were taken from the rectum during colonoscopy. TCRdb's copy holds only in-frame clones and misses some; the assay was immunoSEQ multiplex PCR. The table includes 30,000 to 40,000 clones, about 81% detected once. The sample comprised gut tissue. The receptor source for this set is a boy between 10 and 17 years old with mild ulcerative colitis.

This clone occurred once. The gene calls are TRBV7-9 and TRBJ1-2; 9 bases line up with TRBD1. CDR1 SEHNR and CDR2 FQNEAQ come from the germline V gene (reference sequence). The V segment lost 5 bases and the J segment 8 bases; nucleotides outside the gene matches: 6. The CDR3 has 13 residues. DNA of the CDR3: TGTGCCAGCAGCGCGGGGACAGGGACGGGCTACACCTTC. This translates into CASSAGTGTGYTF.

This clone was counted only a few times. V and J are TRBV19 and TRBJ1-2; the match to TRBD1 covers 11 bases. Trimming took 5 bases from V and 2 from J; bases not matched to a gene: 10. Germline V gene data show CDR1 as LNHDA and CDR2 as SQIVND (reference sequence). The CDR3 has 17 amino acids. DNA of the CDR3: TGTGCCAGTAGTGCGGGGACAGGGGGTGCCTGGAACTATGGCTACACCTTC. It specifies CASSAGTGGAWNYGYTF.

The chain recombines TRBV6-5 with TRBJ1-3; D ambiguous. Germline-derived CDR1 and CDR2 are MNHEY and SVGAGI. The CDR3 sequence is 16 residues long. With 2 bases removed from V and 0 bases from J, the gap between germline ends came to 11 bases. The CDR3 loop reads CASSYDRMGSGNTIYF. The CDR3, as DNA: TGTGCCAGCAGTTACGACCGGATGGGCTCTGGAAACACCATATATTTT.

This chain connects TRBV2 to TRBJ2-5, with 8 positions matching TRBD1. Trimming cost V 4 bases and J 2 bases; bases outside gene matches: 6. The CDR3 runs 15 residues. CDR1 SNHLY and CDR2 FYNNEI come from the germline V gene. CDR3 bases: TGTGCCAGCAGTGGCCCGACAGGGGCTCAAGAGACCCAGTACTTC. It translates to CASSGPTGAQETQYF.

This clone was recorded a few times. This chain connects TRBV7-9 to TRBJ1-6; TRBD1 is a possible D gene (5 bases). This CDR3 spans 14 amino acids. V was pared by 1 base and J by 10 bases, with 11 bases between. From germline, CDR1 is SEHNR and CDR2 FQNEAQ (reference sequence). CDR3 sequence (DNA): TGTGCCAGCAGCTTAGGAGGGGTAGGCTCACCCCTCCACTTT. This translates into CASSLGGVGSPLHF.

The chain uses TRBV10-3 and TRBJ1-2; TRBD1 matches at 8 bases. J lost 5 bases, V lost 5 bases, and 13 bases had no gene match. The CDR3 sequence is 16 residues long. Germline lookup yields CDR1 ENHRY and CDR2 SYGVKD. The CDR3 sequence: CAISIPQGVGSYGYTF. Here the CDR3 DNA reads TGTGCCATCAGTATCCCACAGGGGGTAGGAAGTTATGGCTACACCTTC.

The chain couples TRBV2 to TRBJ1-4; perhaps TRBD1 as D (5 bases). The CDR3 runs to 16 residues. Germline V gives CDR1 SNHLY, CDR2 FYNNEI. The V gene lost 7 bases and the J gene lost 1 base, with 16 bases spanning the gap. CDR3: CASKSSGLLTNEKLFF. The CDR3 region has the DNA TGTGCCAGCAAGAGTTCGGGACTCCTAACTAATGAAAAACTGTTTTTT. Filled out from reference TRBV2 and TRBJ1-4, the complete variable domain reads EPEVTQTPSHQVTQMGQEVILRCVPISNHLYFYWYRQILGQKVEFLVSFYNNEISEKSEIFDDQFSVERPDGSNFTLKIRSTKLEDSAMYFCASKSSGLLTNEKLFFGSGTQLSVL.

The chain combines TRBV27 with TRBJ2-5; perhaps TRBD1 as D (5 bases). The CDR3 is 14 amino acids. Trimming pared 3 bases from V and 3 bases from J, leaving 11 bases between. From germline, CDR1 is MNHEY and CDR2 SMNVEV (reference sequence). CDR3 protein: CASSFLDSKETQYF. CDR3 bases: TGTGCCAGCAGTTTCCTAGACAGCAAAGAGACCCAGTACTTC.

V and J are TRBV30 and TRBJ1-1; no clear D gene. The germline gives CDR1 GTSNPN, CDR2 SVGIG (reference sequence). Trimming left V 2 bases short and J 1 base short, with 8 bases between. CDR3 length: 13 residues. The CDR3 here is CAWSLGPNTEAFF. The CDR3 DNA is TGTGCCTGGAGTTTAGGGCCGAACACTGAAGCTTTCTTT.

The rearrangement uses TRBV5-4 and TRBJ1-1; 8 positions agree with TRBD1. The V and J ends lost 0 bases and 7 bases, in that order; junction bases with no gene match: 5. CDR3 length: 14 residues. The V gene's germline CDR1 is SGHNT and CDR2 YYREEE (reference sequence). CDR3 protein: CASSLDRGSGEAFF. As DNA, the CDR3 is TGTGCCAGCAGCTTGGACAGGGGGAGTGGTGAAGCTTTCTTT.

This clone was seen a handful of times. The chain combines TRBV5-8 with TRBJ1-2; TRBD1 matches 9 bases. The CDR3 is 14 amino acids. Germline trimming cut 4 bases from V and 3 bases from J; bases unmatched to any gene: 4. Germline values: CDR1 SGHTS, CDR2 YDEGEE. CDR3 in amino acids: CASSQQGADYGYTF. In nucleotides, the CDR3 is TGTGCCAGCAGCCAACAGGGGGCAGACTATGGCTACACCTTC.

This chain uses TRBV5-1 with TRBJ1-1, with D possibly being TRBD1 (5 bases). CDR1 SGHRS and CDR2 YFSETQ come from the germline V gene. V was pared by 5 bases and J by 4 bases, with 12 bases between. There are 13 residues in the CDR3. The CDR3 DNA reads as TGCGCCAGCAGAGGCAGGGCTGGCACTGAAGCTTTCTTT. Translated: CASRGRAGTEAFF.

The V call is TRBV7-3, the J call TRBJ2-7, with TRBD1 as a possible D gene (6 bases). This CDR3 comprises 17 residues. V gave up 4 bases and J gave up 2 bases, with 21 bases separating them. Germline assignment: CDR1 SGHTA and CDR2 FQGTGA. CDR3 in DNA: TGTGCCAGCAGCTCTTCGCAACAGGGACCTCAACCCTACGAGCAGTACTTC. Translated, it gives CASSSSQQGPQPYEQYF.

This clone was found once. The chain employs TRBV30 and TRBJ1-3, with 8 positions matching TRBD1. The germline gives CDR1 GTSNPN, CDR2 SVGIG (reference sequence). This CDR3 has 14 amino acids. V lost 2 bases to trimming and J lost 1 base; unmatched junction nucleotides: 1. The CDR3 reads CAWSTGGSGNTIYF. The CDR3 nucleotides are TGTGCCTGGAGTACAGGGGGTTCTGGAAACACCATATATTTT.

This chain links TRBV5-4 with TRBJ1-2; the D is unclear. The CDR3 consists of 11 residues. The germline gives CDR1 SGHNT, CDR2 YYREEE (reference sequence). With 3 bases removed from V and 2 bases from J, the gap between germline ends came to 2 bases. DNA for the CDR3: TGTGCCAGCAGCTACAACTATGGCTACACCTTC. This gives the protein CASSYNYGYTF.

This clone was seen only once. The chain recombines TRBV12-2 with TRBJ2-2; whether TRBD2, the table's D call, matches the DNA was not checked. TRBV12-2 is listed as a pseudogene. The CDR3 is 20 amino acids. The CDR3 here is CASRFSRLAGDNPGTGELFF. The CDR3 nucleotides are TGTGCAAGTCGCTTCTCCCGACTAGCGGGGGACAACCCGGGCACCGGGGAGCTGTTTTTT.

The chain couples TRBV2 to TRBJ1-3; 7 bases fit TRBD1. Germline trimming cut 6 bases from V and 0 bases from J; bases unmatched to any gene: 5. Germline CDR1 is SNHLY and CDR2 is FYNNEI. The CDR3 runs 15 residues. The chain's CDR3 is CASRGGRVSGNTIYF. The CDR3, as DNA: TGTGCCAGCAGAGGGGGCCGAGTCTCTGGAAACACCATATATTTT. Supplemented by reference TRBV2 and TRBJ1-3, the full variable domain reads EPEVTQTPSHQVTQMGQEVILRCVPISNHLYFYWYRQILGQKVEFLVSFYNNEISEKSEIFDDQFSVERPDGSNFTLKIRSTKLEDSAMYFCASRGGRVSGNTIYFGEGSWLTVV.

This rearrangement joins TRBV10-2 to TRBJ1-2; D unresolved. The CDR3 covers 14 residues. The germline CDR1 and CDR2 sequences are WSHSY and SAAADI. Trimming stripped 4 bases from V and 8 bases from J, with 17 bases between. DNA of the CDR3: TGCGCCAGCAGTGGTAAGGGCGCTGAGAAAGGCTACACCTTC. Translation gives CASSGKGAEKGYTF.

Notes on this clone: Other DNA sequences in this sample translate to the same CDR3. The CDR3 sequence: CASSLGQGAYEQYF. For the CDR3, the DNA is TGTGCCAGCAGTCTAGGACAGGGGGCCTACGAGCAGTACTTC. The chain joins TRBV7-7 to TRBJ2-7; TRBD1 matches at 10 bases. Germline trimming cut 6 bases from V and 2 bases from J; bases unmatched to any gene: 4. The CDR3 runs to 14 residues. Per the germline V gene, CDR1 is SSHAT and CDR2 is FNYEAQ (reference sequence).

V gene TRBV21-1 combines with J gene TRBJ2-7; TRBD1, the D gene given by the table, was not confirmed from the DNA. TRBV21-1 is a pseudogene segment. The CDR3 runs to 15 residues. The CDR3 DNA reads TGTGCCAGCAGCTCTGGGACAGGCCCCTACTTCGAGCAGTACTTC. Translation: CASSSGTGPYFEQYF.

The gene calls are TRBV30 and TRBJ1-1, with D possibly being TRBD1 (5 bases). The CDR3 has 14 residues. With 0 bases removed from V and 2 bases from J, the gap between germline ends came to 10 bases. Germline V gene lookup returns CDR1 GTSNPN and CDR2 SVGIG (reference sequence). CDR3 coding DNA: TGTGCCTGGAGTGTTGGGGGTTCTAACACTGAAGCTTTCTTT. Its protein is CAWSVGGSNTEAFF.

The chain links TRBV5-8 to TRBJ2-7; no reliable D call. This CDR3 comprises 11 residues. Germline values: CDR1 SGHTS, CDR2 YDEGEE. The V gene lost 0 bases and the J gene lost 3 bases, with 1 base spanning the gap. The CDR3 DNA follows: TGTGCCAGCAGCTTGGGCTACGAGCAGTACTTC. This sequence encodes CASSLGYEQYF.

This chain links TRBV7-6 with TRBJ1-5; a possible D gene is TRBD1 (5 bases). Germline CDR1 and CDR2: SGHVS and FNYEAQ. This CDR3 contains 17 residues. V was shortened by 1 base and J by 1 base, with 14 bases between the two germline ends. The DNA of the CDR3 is TGTGCCAGCAGCTTAGACCCCGGGGGATTAAGCAATCAGCCCCAGCATTTT. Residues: CASSLDPGGLSNQPQHF.

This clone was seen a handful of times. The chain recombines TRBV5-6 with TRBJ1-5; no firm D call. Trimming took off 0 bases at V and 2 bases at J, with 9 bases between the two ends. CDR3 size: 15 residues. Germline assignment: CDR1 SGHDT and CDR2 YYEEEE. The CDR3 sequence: CASSLAERGNQPQHF. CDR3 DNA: TGTGCCAGCAGCTTGGCGGAGAGGGGCAATCAGCCCCAGCATTTT.

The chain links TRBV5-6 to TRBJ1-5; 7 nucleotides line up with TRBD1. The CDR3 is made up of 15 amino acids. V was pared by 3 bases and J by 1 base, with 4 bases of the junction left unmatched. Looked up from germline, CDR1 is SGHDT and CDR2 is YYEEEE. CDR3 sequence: CASSSSGGSNQPQHF. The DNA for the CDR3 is TGTGCCAGCAGCTCTTCAGGGGGGAGCAATCAGCCCCAGCATTTT.